The rows below give T cell receptor beta chains drawn from one sample of a study of blood T cell repertoires in COVID-19. Some clones are missing from TCRdb's copy, which holds only in-frame ones; the method was immunoSEQ multiplex PCR. In the table there are 150,000 to 200,000 clones, around 80% of which are singletons. Source material: peripheral blood. These receptors originate from a woman older than 75 with active or convalescent COVID-19. Each CDR3 is given with its conserved first and last residue. A D gene is named only where the DNA matches it firmly. Size tells how often a clone was seen (once, few, many) or the class of an expanded clone, and some rows leave it out.

TGTGCCAGTAGACCGCCGGGGGGCCGGGAGACCCAGTACTTC	CASRPPGGRETQYF	.	TRBV19	TRBJ2-5	.
TGTGCCAGCAGCTTATATGCGGTTAAGGGGGAGACCCAGTACTTC	CASSLYAVKGETQYF	once	TRBV7-3	TRBJ2-5	.
TGTGCCAGCAGTTCCCAGGGAGGCAACAATCAGCCCCAGCATTTT	CASSSQGGNNQPQHF	.	TRBV7-8	TRBJ1-5	.
TGTGCCAGCAGGGGGACAGGGGATCCACCCCTCCACTTT	CASRGTGDPPLHF	.	TRBV2	TRBJ1-6	TRBD1
TGTGCTAGCAGCTCTGACAGGGATGGTAGGGTAGCTAATGAAAAACTGTTTTTT	CASSSDRDGRVANEKLFF	.	TRBV7-7	TRBJ1-4	TRBD1
TGCGCCAGCAGCTTGGCTGCAGGGGCTGGTAGCACCGGGGAGCTGTTTTTT	CASSLAAGAGSTGELFF	.	TRBV5-1	TRBJ2-2	.
TGTGCCAGCAGTTACTCGATGACTGCCAGGGTCTATGGCTACACCTTC	CASSYSMTARVYGYTF	.	TRBV6-2/TRBV6-3	TRBJ1-2	.
TGCAGCGTTGAAACCCAGGGGTATGGCTACACCTTC	CSVETQGYGYTF	.	TRBV29-1	TRBJ1-2	.
TGTGCCACCAGTAAGGGCGGCCTTCAGGGGAAGAACACTGAAGCTTTCTTT	CATSKGGLQGKNTEAFF	.	TRBV24-1	TRBJ1-1	.
TGTGCCAGCAGCTTGGCCAGGGCCCCGGAAGAGACCCAGTACTTC	CASSLARAPEETQYF	.	TRBV5-6	TRBJ2-5	.
TGTGCCAGCAGGGTGGGACAGGCCCCTTCCTACGAGCAGTACTTC	CASRVGQAPSYEQYF	.	TRBV28	TRBJ2-7	TRBD1
TGTGCCAGCAGTTTAGGGGAGGCACGGAACACTGAAGCTTTCTTT	CASSLGEARNTEAFF	.	TRBV28	TRBJ1-1	.
TGTGCCAGCAGTGGGAACATGGCACAGTCCTATGGCTACACCTTC	CASSGNMAQSYGYTF	many	TRBV2	TRBJ1-2	.
TGTGCCAGCAGCCCGGACTCAACGGGCACCGGGGAGCTGTTTTTT	CASSPDSTGTGELFF	.	TRBV11-2	TRBJ2-2	.
TGTGCCAGCAGCCCAGACACGACTAGCGGGGGGTACAATGAGCAGTTCTTC	CASSPDTTSGGYNEQFF	.	TRBV14	TRBJ2-1	TRBD2
TGTGCCAGCAGCTCCGCGGGGGAATCCGACTATGGCTACACCTTC	CASSSAGESDYGYTF	.	TRBV5-4	TRBJ1-2	.
TGTGCCAGCAGCCTCGTTGCCGGCTATGGCTACACCTTC	CASSLVAGYGYTF	.	TRBV28	TRBJ1-2	.
TGCGCCAGCAGCCCCGGGACAGTAAGCAGCACAGATACGCAGTATTTT	CASSPGTVSSTDTQYF	.	TRBV5-1	TRBJ2-3	TRBD1
TGTGCCAGCAGCACGACAGTCAAGCAGCCCCAGCATTTT	CASSTTVKQPQHF	few	TRBV7-2	TRBJ1-5	.
TGTGCCAGCCTCCAGCGGTTTGGAGAGACCCAGTACTTC	CASLQRFGETQYF	.	TRBV7-2	TRBJ2-5	.
TGTGCCAGCAGCTTGGGCCGGGACAGGGATCGTGGCTACACCTTC	CASSLGRDRDRGYTF	.	TRBV5-6	TRBJ1-2	TRBD1